Following are 23 T cell receptor beta chains from one sample sequenced in a study of tumor-infiltrating lymphocytes in primary liver carcinoma listed by TCRdb under 2017. Sequencing relied on an Illumina HiSeq 2500. Using a constant-region primer and ProtoScript II reverse transcriptase, TCRbeta-specific cDNA was reverse-transcribed from 400 to 550 ng total RNA. Construction of the TCRbeta libraries relied on three nested rounds of multiplex PCR, following a slightly modified ARM-PCR procedure. The first two PCR rounds used multiplex TRBV1-TRBV30 forward primers with a Cbeta reverse primer, each for 10 cycles. TCRdb passed the public sequencing reads through fastp at Q25 and MiXCR, retaining productive beta sequences. Here each entry gathers all rows of one CDR3 protein and keeps the most common genes and DNA. The table for this sample lists about 120,000 distinct CDR3 sequences; around 70% of them were counted only once. The ten largest account for 8.1% of the sample.

Total RNA and DNA were co-extracted without cell sorting from approximately 20-30 mg of bulk tissue using the AllPrep DNA/RNA mini kit. Specimen: tumor-adjacent normal liver tissue. The receptors stem from a woman aged 60 to 75 with primary liver carcinoma and hepatitis B virus infection.

Only a few counts were recorded for this clonotype. This may come from a read error, since a much larger clone is one base off. This chain links TRBV6-1 with TRBJ2-1; D not resolved. Trimming left V 8 bases short and J 6 bases short, with 11 bases between. Germline V lookup: CDR1 MNHNS, CDR2 SASEGT. The length of the CDR3 is 12 residues. The CDR3 loop reads CASPTWGNEQFF. CDR3 coding DNA: TGTGCCAGCCCGACCTGGGGCAATGAGCAGTTCTTC.

The chain joins TRBV29-1 to TRBJ1-5; no definite D call. The CDR3 is 12 amino acids. V lost 4 bases, J lost 7 bases, and 11 bases lay in between. CDR1 and CDR2 from the germline V gene are SQVTM and ANQGSEA. The CDR3 region is CSVGTPSQPQHF. CDR3 nucleotide sequence: TGCAGCGTTGGGACCCCTTCCCAGCCCCAGCATTTT. Supplemented by reference TRBV29-1 and TRBJ1-5, the full variable domain reads SAVISQKPSRDICQRGTSLTIQCQVDSQVTMMFWYRQQPGQSLTLIATANQGSEATYESGFVIDKFPISRPNLTFSTLTVSNMSPEDSSIYLCSVGTPSQPQHFGDGTRLSIL.

Concerning this clonotype: At one end, the junction sequence differs from germline, possibly due to a read error. The chain uses TRBV12-3 or TRBV12-4 and TRBJ2-2; 7 nucleotides line up with TRBD2. This CDR3 comprises 16 residues. In DNA, the CDR3 is TGTGCCAGCAGTTTTCATGCGGGAGAGGCCACCGGGGAGCTGTTCTTT. Residues: CASSFHAGEATGELFF.

This clonotype has just a few counts. This sequence joins TRBV29-1 and TRBJ2-7; possible D gene TRBD1, 6 bases. V was pared by 6 bases and J by 0 bases, with 12 bases between. This CDR3 has 13 amino acids. Germline V gives CDR1 SQVTM, CDR2 ANQGSEA. This CDR3 is CSVIQGYSYEQYF. The DNA for the CDR3 is TGCAGCGTCATACAGGGCTACTCCTACGAGCAGTACTTC.

This clonotype came up many times. The CDR3 DNA sequence: TGTGCCAGCAGTGCCCCTGAGACCCAGTACTTC. It is translated as CASSAPETQYF. The chain links TRBV28 to TRBJ2-5; D call uncertain. This CDR3 has 11 residues. CDR1 is MDHEN, CDR2 SYDVKM, per germline. Trimming shortened V by 5 bases and J by 5 bases, and 6 bases separated the two germline ends.

The chain recombines TRBV28 with TRBJ1-1; TRBD1 might be the D (6 bases). In germline, CDR1 is MDHEN, CDR2 SYDVKM. Trimming took off 2 bases at V and 0 bases at J, with 10 bases between the two ends. CDR3 length equals 15 residues. The CDR3 DNA sequence: TGTGCCAGCAGTTTAGCCGACAGGTTGAACACTGAAGCTTTCTTT. This codes for CASSLADRLNTEAFF. Full variable domain (remainder filled in from reference TRBV28 and TRBJ1-1): DVKVTQSSRYLVKRTGEKVFLECVQDMDHENMFWYRQDPGLGLRLIYFSYDVKMKEKGDIPEGYSVSREKKERFSLILESASTNQTSMYLCASSLADRLNTEAFFGQGTRLTVV.

J is TRBJ2-3 and V is TRBV4-1, with D possibly TRBD2 on 7 matching bases. Per germline, CDR1 MGHRA and CDR2 YSYEKL. There are 18 residues in the CDR3. Trimming took off 0 bases at V and 3 bases at J, with 19 bases between the two ends. The DNA of the CDR3 is TGCGCCAGCAGCCAAGATAGGGGGACTATCGGGACTACAGATACGCAGTATTTT. Translation: CASSQDRGTIGTTDTQYF.

The chain is built from TRBV29-1 and TRBJ1-1; 8 nucleotides match TRBD1. Germline values: CDR1 SQVTM, CDR2 ANQGSEA. V was pared by 3 bases and J by 8 bases, with 17 bases of the junction left unmatched. This CDR3 region has 16 residues. The CDR3 is CSVDQVTWTGRLEAFF. The CDR3 region has the DNA TGCAGCGTTGATCAAGTCACCTGGACAGGGCGTCTAGAAGCTTTCTTT.

This clonotype was picked up a small number of times. This may be a read error: a much more frequent sequence differs by one nucleotide. This chain links TRBV6-5 with TRBJ1-4; 8 nucleotides align to TRBD1. Looked up from germline, CDR1 is MNHEY and CDR2 is SVGAGI. J gave up 9 bases and V 3 bases, and 6 bases lay outside the gene matches. The CDR3 consists of 14 residues. The CDR3 sequence: CASSYRGRGQKLFF. CDR3 DNA sequence: TGTGCCAGCAGTTATCGGGGCAGGGGGCAAAAACTGTTTTTT.

This clonotype has just one count. The junction does not match germline at one end; this may be a read error. The chain combines TRBV11-2 with TRBJ2-7, with 10 positions matching TRBD2. The CDR3 covers 15 residues. CDR1 SGHAT and CDR2 FQNNGV come from the germline V gene. The DNA of the CDR3 is TGTGTCAGCAGCTTAGGGCCTAGCGGGAGCTGCAAGCAGTACTTC. Protein product: CVSSLGPSGSCKQYF. The whole variable domain, remainder taken from reference TRBV11-2 and TRBJ2-7, is EAGVAQSPRYKIIEKRQSVAFWCNPISGHATLYWYQQILGQGPKLLIQFQNNGVVDDSQLPKDRFSAERLKGVDSTLKIQPAKLEDSAVYLCVSSLGPSGSCKQYFGPGTRLTVT.

The chain recombines TRBV12-3 or TRBV12-4 with TRBJ2-1; D may be TRBD1 or TRBD2 (5 bases each). The germline V and J ends were trimmed by 1 base and 8 bases, with 24 bases remaining between them. There are 18 residues in the CDR3. CDR3 amino acids: CASSLEAGPGPAYDEQFF. CDR3 coding DNA: TGTGCCAGCAGTTTAGAGGCAGGACCGGGACCAGCGTACGATGAGCAGTTCTTC.

In regard to this clonotype: Given a much more abundant clone one base away, this may be a read error. V is TRBV28 and J is TRBJ2-3; D remains unclear. From germline, CDR1 is MDHEN and CDR2 SYDVKM. Trimming removed 2 bases at V and 2 bases at J, with 11 bases between. This CDR3 region has 15 residues. CDR3 bases: TGTGCCAGCAGTTTAATGCCCTCGTCCACAGATACGCAGTATTTT. Residues: CASSLMPSSTDTQYF.

The genes are TRBV2 and TRBJ2-2; TRBD2 is a possible D gene (6 bases). CDR3 size: 15 residues. V was pared by 1 base and J by 1 base, with 7 bases between. Germline V gene lookup returns CDR1 SNHLY and CDR2 FYNNEI. CDR3 DNA: TGTGCCAGCAGTGAAGAGGGACTGAACACCGGGGAGCTGTTTTTT. Its protein is CASSEEGLNTGELFF.

This sequence joins TRBV9 and TRBJ2-2, with D possibly being TRBD2 (6 bases). Germline CDR1 SGDLS, CDR2 YYNGEE. Trimming pared 3 bases from V and 5 bases from J, leaving 17 bases between. The CDR3 totals 16 residues. CDR3 in DNA: TGTGCCAGCAGCGCCTCGGGAGCGGCGTGGACCGGGGAGCTGTTTTTT. Translation: CASSASGAAWTGELFF.

CDR3 in DNA: TGTGCCAGCAGTCCCCCCCGGCTAGTTGGCACAGATACGCAGTATTTT. Translation gives CASSPPRLVGTDTQYF. The chain has TRBV28 and TRBJ2-3; D is uncertain. Trimming stripped 5 bases from V and 1 base from J, with 16 bases between. CDR1 and CDR2 from the germline V gene are MDHEN and SYDVKM. The CDR3 length is 16 residues. Variable domain in full (rest from reference TRBV28 and TRBJ2-3): DVKVTQSSRYLVKRTGEKVFLECVQDMDHENMFWYRQDPGLGLRLIYFSYDVKMKEKGDIPEGYSVSREKKERFSLILESASTNQTSMYLCASSPPRLVGTDTQYFGPGTRLTVL.

The chain is built from TRBV18 and TRBJ2-7, with TRBD1 matching over 7 bases. This CDR3 is 12 amino acids long. Losses at the gene ends were 3 bases for V and 6 bases for J; bases not matched to a gene: 2. Germline V lookup: CDR1 KGHSH, CDR2 LQKENI. The DNA for the CDR3 is TGTGCCAGCTCACCGAACAGGGGCGAGCAGTACTTC. It translates to CASSPNRGEQYF.

This clonotype was seen repeatedly, ten times or more. This sequence joins TRBV29-1 and TRBJ2-2, with 9 bases fitting TRBD1. This CDR3 spans 12 amino acids. With V trimmed by 7 bases and J by 6 bases, 3 bases remained unmatched. The germline CDR1 and CDR2 sequences are SQVTM and ANQGSEA. The CDR3 here is CSARTGAGELFF. The CDR3 DNA follows: TGCAGCGCTAGGACAGGGGCCGGGGAGCTGTTTTTT.

To note about this clonotype: It may be a read error: a sequence one base away is much more abundant. The chain links TRBV30 to TRBJ2-1; 7 bases are shared with TRBD2. Trimming removed 5 bases from V and 5 bases from J; junction bases left unmatched: 3. CDR1 is GTSNPN, CDR2 SVGIG, per germline (reference sequence). This CDR3 region has 12 residues. The CDR3 DNA reads as TGTGCCTGGGGACTAGGCGACAATGAGCAGTTCTTC. Residues: CAWGLGDNEQFF.

This clonotype has only one observation. The germline gene is not matched at one end of the junction; a read error may be the cause. The rearrangement uses TRBV7-9 and TRBJ2-7; TRBD2 matches at 13 bases. The CDR3 covers 18 residues. Germline CDR1 and CDR2: SEHNR and FQNEAQ (reference sequence). CDR3 in amino acids: CASSWPALAGGPVSEQYF. The CDR3 coding sequence is TGTGCCAGCAGCTGGCCGGCACTAGCGGGAGGGCCCGTTTCTGAGCAGTACTTT.

This clonotype was recorded a few times. A single base separates this from a much larger clone, so it may be a read error. V and J are TRBV12-3 or TRBV12-4 and TRBJ2-7; D gene unclear. CDR3 length: 12 residues. With 6 bases removed from V and 7 bases from J, the gap between germline ends came to 13 bases. CDR3 DNA sequence: TGTGCCAGCAGGTTCCAGCTGGGGGAGCAGTACTTC. This gives the protein CASRFQLGEQYF.

A note on this clonotype: Sequence at one end of the junction differs from germline and may be a read error. V is TRBV11-2 and J is TRBJ2-2; D gene uncertain. Germline V gives CDR1 SGHAT, CDR2 FQNNGV. The CDR3 covers 16 residues. The CDR3 nucleotides read TGTGCCAGCAGCTTAGGAGAGTTCGCGAACACCGTGGAGCTGCTTTTT. Protein product: CASSLGEFANTVELLF.

In regard to this clonotype: This may stem from a read error, because a much larger clone lies one nucleotide away. The gene calls are TRBV28 and TRBJ2-7; a possible D gene is TRBD1 (5 bases). CDR3 size: 13 residues. The ends were cut back, 6 bases at V and 2 bases at J, with 11 bases in the middle. Germline V lookup: CDR1 MDHEN, CDR2 SYDVKM. CDR3 coding DNA: TGTGCCAGCAGGCGCGACAGACCCTACGAGCAGTACTTC. Protein product: CASRRDRPYEQYF.

This clonotype was seen once. One end of the junction varies from germline; a read error may be responsible. This rearrangement joins TRBV6-5 to TRBJ2-7; the D gene is possibly TRBD1 (6 bases). The CDR3 is 13 amino acids. Germline V gives CDR1 MNHEY, CDR2 SVGAGI. CDR3 loop: CASKLTGSYEQYF. The CDR3 DNA reads as TGTGCCAGCAAGCTGACAGGTTCCTACGAACAGTACTTC.